The next 28 T cell receptor beta chains were all read from a single sample in a study of T cell responses to AZD1222 COVID-19 vaccine (dated by TCRdb to the early 2020s). The library was generated by the immunoSEQ multiplex PCR assay. Sourced from immuneACCESS, this table was stored by TCRdb with only in-frame sequences that have V and J called. A share of the clones is absent; for the studies checked, an unresolved V gene accounts for under half, and the remainder has no known explanation. The sample records about 160,000 clones, under 95% of which are singletons. Of the sample, about 4.5% falls within the top ten clones. This sample's time point label indicates: baseline before first vaccination. The sample was peripheral blood, taken on day 0 of AZD1222 vaccination. Receptors originate from an adult in good health.

V is TRBV28 and J is TRBJ1-1; D not resolved. Deletions cut 3 bases from V and 8 bases from J, with 7 bases between. The CDR3 runs 11 residues. In germline, CDR1 is MDHEN, CDR2 SYDVKM. Written as DNA, the CDR3 is TGTGCCAGCAGTTTCCGGGCAGAAGCTTTCTTT. Translating it yields CASSFRAEAFF. Full variable domain (remainder filled in from reference TRBV28 and TRBJ1-1): DVKVTQSSRYLVKRTGEKVFLECVQDMDHENMFWYRQDPGLGLRLIYFSYDVKMKEKGDIPEGYSVSREKKERFSLILESASTNQTSMYLCASSFRAEAFFGQGTRLTVV.

The chain employs TRBV18 and TRBJ2-7; 12 nucleotides align to TRBD2. Germline assignment: CDR1 KGHSH and CDR2 LQKENI. The CDR3 contains 16 residues. The junction had 6 bases not matched to a gene; V was cut back by 6 bases and J by 0 bases. The CDR3 loop reads CASSPTSGRLSYEQYF. CDR3 sequence (DNA): TGTGCCAGCTCCCCGACTAGCGGGAGACTCTCCTACGAGCAGTACTTC.

The V call is TRBV6-5, the J call TRBJ2-3; tentative D call: TRBD2 (5 bases). The germline V gene has CDR1 MNHEY and CDR2 SVGAGI. V lost 2 bases to trimming and J lost 6 bases, with 15 bases between them. There are 15 residues in the CDR3. The CDR3 bases are TGTGCCAGCAGTTACGTGGGAGTGTCCCCCGATACGCAGTATTTT. Residues: CASSYVGVSPDTQYF.

The chain has TRBV6-1 and TRBJ1-1; a possible D gene is TRBD1 (5 bases). V dropped 0 bases and J dropped 7 bases, with 9 bases sitting between them. The CDR3 has 13 amino acids. The germline CDR1 and CDR2 sequences are MNHNS and SASEGT. The CDR3 coding sequence is TGTGCCAGCAGTGAAGCGAGACAGCGTGAAGCTTTCTTT. It codes for CASSEARQREAFF.

The V gene is TRBV7-2, the J gene TRBJ1-4; weak D call: TRBD1 (5 bases). With 5 bases removed from V and 3 bases from J, the gap between germline ends came to 13 bases. In germline, CDR1 is SGHTA, CDR2 FQGNSA. The CDR3 totals 15 residues. CDR3 in DNA: TGTGCCAGCAGCGCCCAGGGAGCGCCTAATGAAAAACTGTTTTTT. This codes for CASSAQGAPNEKLFF.

The rearrangement joins TRBV5-4 to TRBJ1-3; TRBD1 matches at 8 bases. CDR1 is SGHNT, CDR2 YYREEE, per germline (reference sequence). The CDR3 length is 15 residues. Unmatched junction bases numbered 5, after V lost 2 bases and J lost 4 bases. The CDR3 nucleotides read TGTGCCAGCAGCTTTACAGGGGGTACGGGAAACACCATATATTTT. Translated: CASSFTGGTGNTIYF.

CDR3 sequence (DNA): TGTGCCAGCTCACCACCAAGCAATCAGCCCCAGCATTTT. Protein sequence: CASSPPSNQPQHF. V gene TRBV18 combines with J gene TRBJ1-5; the D is unclear. Deletions cut 0 bases from V and 1 base from J, with 1 base between. Germline CDR1 is KGHSH and CDR2 is LQKENI. The CDR3 covers 13 residues.

The chain uses TRBV6-1 and TRBJ2-3; no firm D call. CDR3 length: 13 amino acids. V lost 2 bases, J lost 5 bases, and 8 bases lay in between. Germline V CDR1 and CDR2: MNHNS, SASEGT. This CDR3 is CASSESSLDTQYF. Written as DNA, the CDR3 is TGTGCCAGCAGTGAAAGTTCCCTAGATACGCAGTATTTT.

This chain connects TRBV6-6 to TRBJ2-7; D perhaps matches TRBD2 (6 bases). Germline assignment: CDR1 MNHNY and CDR2 SVGAGI (reference sequence). There are 14 residues in the CDR3. The V end lost 6 bases, the J end lost 0 bases, and 12 bases lay between the germline ends. In DNA form, the CDR3 reads TGTGCCAGCAGACCCAGACTAGACTCCTACGAGCAGTACTTC. Its protein product is CASRPRLDSYEQYF.

The chain couples TRBV6-6 to TRBJ2-1; no definite D call. Germline V gives CDR1 MNHNY, CDR2 SVGAGI (reference sequence). Trimming pared 0 bases from V and 3 bases from J, leaving 6 bases between. This CDR3 has 14 amino acids. The CDR3: CASSYSASYNEQFF. The CDR3, as DNA: TGTGCCAGCAGTTACTCCGCGAGCTACAATGAGCAGTTCTTC.

The chain has TRBV7-8 and TRBJ1-2; D perhaps matches TRBD1 (6 bases). V was shortened by 5 bases and J by 0 bases, with 19 bases between the two germline ends. CDR1 and CDR2 (germline): SGHVS, FQNEAQ. The CDR3 extends over 17 amino acids. The CDR3 DNA reads TGTGCCAGCAGCCCGACCGGGACACACACCGCTAACTATGGCTACACCTTC. It is translated as CASSPTGTHTANYGYTF.

This rearrangement joins TRBV6-2 or TRBV6-3 to TRBJ2-1, with 7 bases lining up with TRBD2. The junction had 4 bases not matched to a gene; V was cut back by 5 bases and J by 6 bases. The CDR3 loop spans 13 amino acids. Germline CDR1 MNHEY, CDR2 SVGEGT. CDR3 DNA: TGTGCCAGCAGTCGGACTAGTTCCAATGAGCAGTTCTTC. This codes for CASSRTSSNEQFF.

The J gene is TRBJ2-2, the V gene TRBV28, with D uncertain. Looked up from germline, CDR1 is MDHEN and CDR2 is SYDVKM. This CDR3 has 12 residues. The V end was cut by 9 bases, the J end by 5 bases, with 10 bases between. CDR3 DNA sequence: TGTGCCAGTAAAACATTAACCGGGGAGCTGTTTTTT. Translating gives CASKTLTGELFF.

This rearrangement joins TRBV30 to TRBJ2-2; weak D call: TRBD2 (7 bases). CDR3 length: 14 residues. Germline CDR1 reads GTSNPN; CDR2 reads SVGIG (reference sequence). V shed 2 bases and J shed 7 bases, with 14 bases lying between them. CDR3 protein: CAWSTYREGGELFF. In DNA form, the CDR3 reads TGTGCCTGGAGTACCTACAGGGAGGGCGGGGAGCTGTTTTTT.

J is TRBJ1-3 and V is TRBV28; TRBD1 is a possible D gene (6 bases). V lost 5 bases to trimming and J lost 2 bases, with 10 bases between them. This CDR3 region has 14 residues. Germline loops: CDR1 MDHEN, CDR2 SYDVKM. In DNA form, the CDR3 reads TGTGCCAGCAGTACAAGGGGGGCTGGAAACACCATATATTTT. Translated: CASSTRGAGNTIYF.

The chain has TRBV7-9 and TRBJ2-7; D not resolved. The CDR3 runs to 14 residues. The germline V gene encodes CDR1 SEHNR and CDR2 FQNEAQ (reference sequence). V was clipped by 3 bases and J by 2 bases, with 11 bases between them. CDR3 coding DNA: TGTGCCAGCAGCTTCGTCGGTGGGGCCTACGAGCAGTACTTC. Its protein is CASSFVGGAYEQYF.

The gene calls are TRBV11-3 and TRBJ2-7; TRBD2 matches at 10 bases. The CDR3 length is 18 residues. Per germline, CDR1 SGHNT and CDR2 YENEEA. The trim removed 4 bases at V and 7 bases at J, leaving 19 bases unmatched. CDR3: CASSSPPGLAGVPREQYF. CDR3 nucleotide sequence: TGTGCCAGCAGCTCCCCCCCTGGGCTAGCGGGGGTCCCTAGGGAGCAGTACTTC.

Remarks on this clone: A read error may produce the germline difference seen at one junction end. J is TRBJ2-3 and V is TRBV7-7, with D perhaps matching TRBD2 (5 bases). CDR3 length: 15 residues. The germline V gene has CDR1 SSHAT and CDR2 FNYEAQ (reference sequence). CDR3 amino acids: CASSMSSGSTDTQYF. CDR3 coding DNA: TGTGCTAGCAGCATGAGCAGCGGCAGCACAGATACGCAGTATTTT.

There are a few counts of this clone. The J gene is TRBJ2-2, the V gene TRBV5-1; no definite D call. The CDR3 runs to 16 residues. Germline V gene data show CDR1 as SGHRS and CDR2 as YFSETQ. Deletions cut 4 bases from V and 4 bases from J, with 17 bases between. The CDR3 DNA follows: TGCGCCAGCAGCCCCTCTTTTGGAAAGGGCACCGGGGAGCTGTTTTTT. Protein sequence: CASSPSFGKGTGELFF.

The chain combines TRBV28 with TRBJ1-3; the D gene is possibly TRBD1 (5 bases). V was clipped by 5 bases and J by 2 bases, with 10 bases between them. The germline gives CDR1 MDHEN, CDR2 SYDVKM. This CDR3 is 14 amino acids long. CDR3 DNA: TGTGCCAGCAGTCCAGACAGTGCTGGAAACACCATATATTTT. Translation gives CASSPDSAGNTIYF.

This chain links TRBV5-6 with TRBJ1-5; D is unclear. V was trimmed by 0 bases and J by 4 bases, leaving 8 bases between them. CDR3 size: 14 residues. The V gene's germline CDR1 is SGHDT and CDR2 YYEEEE. CDR3 in amino acids: CASSLGRRNQPQHF. DNA for the CDR3: TGTGCCAGCAGCTTGGGCCGGAGAAATCAGCCCCAGCATTTT.

This clone was seen more than once but under ten times. The chain employs TRBV5-1 and TRBJ2-3; perhaps TRBD2 as D (5 bases). Germline CDR1 reads SGHRS; CDR2 reads YFSETQ. Trimming pared 0 bases from V and 2 bases from J, leaving 13 bases between. This CDR3 has 16 amino acids. The CDR3 coding sequence is TGCGCCAGCAGCTTGGTGCCCGGGGTGGCCACAGATACGCAGTATTTT. It codes for CASSLVPGVATDTQYF.

CDR3 residues: CASSLVVQETQYF. The CDR3 nucleotides are TGCGCCAGCAGCTTGGTGGTCCAAGAGACCCAGTACTTC. J is TRBJ2-5 and V is TRBV5-1; no definite D call. Germline V CDR1 and CDR2: SGHRS, YFSETQ. The CDR3 is 13 amino acids. The ends were cut back, 0 bases at V and 1 base at J, with 4 bases in the middle.

The chain couples TRBV3-1 (or the pseudogene TRBV3-2) to TRBJ2-2, with 7 bases identical to TRBD2. The CDR3 runs 18 residues. The V gene's germline CDR1 is LGHDT and CDR2 YNNKEL (reference sequence). The V and J ends lost 1 base and 6 bases, in that order; junction bases with no gene match: 14. The CDR3 sequence is CASSQGHSLKRDAGELFF. The CDR3 DNA reads TGTGCCAGCAGCCAAGGGCACAGCCTTAAGCGGGACGCCGGGGAGCTGTTTTTT.

This clone was seen only a few times. V is TRBV10-3 and J is TRBJ2-3; tentatively, D is TRBD2 (5 bases). Trimming took off 3 bases at V and 2 bases at J, with 9 bases between the two ends. This CDR3 spans 14 amino acids. The germline gives CDR1 ENHRY, CDR2 SYGVKD. CDR3 region: CAISDLRDTDTQYF. The CDR3 DNA follows: TGTGCCATCAGTGATTTACGGGACACAGATACGCAGTATTTT.

CDR3: CASSLWGQGVITGELFF. CDR3 DNA: TGTGCCAGCAGCTTGTGGGGACAGGGGGTAATCACCGGGGAGCTGTTTTTT. This chain connects TRBV5-6 to TRBJ2-2, with 11 positions matching TRBD1. This CDR3 region has 17 residues. Trimming removed 1 base from V and 4 bases from J; junction bases left unmatched: 6. Germline CDR1 SGHDT, CDR2 YYEEEE.

This clone was detected only a few times. The rearrangement links TRBV3-1 (or the pseudogene TRBV3-2) to TRBJ1-1; no firm D call. V was shortened by 5 bases and J by 0 bases, with 7 bases between the two germline ends. The CDR3 spans 13 residues. Germline V gene sequence: CDR1 LGHDT, CDR2 YNNKEL (reference sequence). The CDR3 nucleotides read TGTGCCAGCAGCGCGAAGCTGAACACTGAAGCTTTCTTT. Protein product: CASSAKLNTEAFF.

V is TRBV29-1 and J is TRBJ2-1; 9 bases fit TRBD2. This CDR3 region has 13 residues. Looked up from germline, CDR1 is SQVTM and CDR2 is ANQGSEA. The J segment lost 10 bases and the V segment lost 0 bases, leaving 4 bases of the junction unmatched. DNA of the CDR3: TGCAGCGTTGAAGAACTAGCGGGTCGGGAGCAGTTCTTC. This translates into CSVEELAGREQFF.